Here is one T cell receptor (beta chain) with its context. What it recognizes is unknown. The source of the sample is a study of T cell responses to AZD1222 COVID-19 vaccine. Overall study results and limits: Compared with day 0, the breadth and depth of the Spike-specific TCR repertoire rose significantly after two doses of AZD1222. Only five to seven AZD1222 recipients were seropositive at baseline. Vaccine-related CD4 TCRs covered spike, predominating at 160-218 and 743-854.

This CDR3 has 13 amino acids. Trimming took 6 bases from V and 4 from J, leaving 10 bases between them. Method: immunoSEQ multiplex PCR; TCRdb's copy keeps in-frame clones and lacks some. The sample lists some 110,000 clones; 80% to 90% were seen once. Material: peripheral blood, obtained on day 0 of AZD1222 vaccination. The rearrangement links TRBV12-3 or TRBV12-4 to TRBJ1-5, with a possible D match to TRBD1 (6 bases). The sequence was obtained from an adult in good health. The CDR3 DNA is TGTGCCAGCAGCACACAGGGTAATCAGCCCCAGCATTTT. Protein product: CASSTQGNQPQHF.